One and the same sample provided the 8 T cell receptor beta chains below, sequenced in a study of T cell responses to AZD1222 COVID-19 vaccine (TCRdb year 2021). This specimen's time point label, interpreted: baseline before first vaccination. What the treatment or condition label conveys for this sample: meningococcal conjugate vaccine given as trial control. Libraries were built with the immunoSEQ multiplex PCR assay. The source is immuneACCESS, and TCRdb retained only in-frame sequences with V and J called. Part of the clones is not carried over; for the studies checked, unresolved V genes explain less than half of this, and the remainder is unexplained. The sample table shows tens of thousands of clones, and nearly 90% are seen once. The leading ten clones occupy 2.8% of the sample. The material sequenced was peripheral blood, taken on day 0 of MenACWY control vaccination. These receptors were collected from an adult in good health.

V usage is TRBV10-3 and J usage is TRBJ1-1; 10 bases fit TRBD1. CDR1 ENHRY and CDR2 SYGVKD come from the germline V gene. V was pared by 4 bases and J by 4 bases, with 6 bases of the junction left unmatched. The CDR3 is 15 amino acids. The chain's CDR3 is CAISGPGQGTTEAFF. CDR3 DNA: TGTGCCATCAGTGGGCCGGGACAGGGGACCACTGAAGCTTTCTTT.

The chain recombines TRBV5-1 with TRBJ1-1, with TRBD1 as a possible D gene (6 bases). The CDR3 runs 12 residues. V dropped 2 bases and J dropped 4 bases, with 6 bases sitting between them. Germline assignment: CDR1 SGHRS and CDR2 YFSETQ. In DNA, the CDR3 is TGCGCCAGCAGCTTACAGGGCACTGAAGCTTTCTTT. Encoded protein: CASSLQGTEAFF.

The chain couples TRBV7-2 to TRBJ2-2; 9 bases map to TRBD1. From germline, CDR1 is SGHTA and CDR2 FQGNSA. The CDR3 runs to 15 residues. V lost 4 bases to trimming and J lost 6 bases; unmatched junction nucleotides: 6. CDR3 region: CASSSGQGISGELFF. The CDR3 nucleotides read TGTGCCAGCAGCTCGGGACAGGGTATTTCCGGGGAGCTGTTTTTT.

The J gene is TRBJ2-7, the V gene TRBV18; 7 bases match TRBD2. The J segment lost 0 bases and the V segment lost 3 bases, leaving 8 bases of the junction unmatched. Germline lookup yields CDR1 KGHSH and CDR2 LQKENI. This CDR3 spans 16 amino acids. The CDR3: CASSPMGLAASYEQYF. In nucleotides, the CDR3 is TGTGCCAGCTCACCGATGGGGCTAGCGGCCTCCTACGAGCAGTACTTC.

The V call is TRBV27, the J call TRBJ2-3; the match to TRBD2 covers 10 bases. Germline loops: CDR1 MNHEY, CDR2 SMNVEV (reference sequence). This CDR3 region has 15 residues. V lost 2 bases, J lost 5 bases, and 4 bases stayed unmatched. The CDR3 here is CASSLPAGGRDTQYF. The DNA for the CDR3 is TGTGCCAGCAGTTTACCAGCGGGGGGGCGAGATACGCAGTATTTT.

This chain connects TRBV7-6 to TRBJ2-2, with a weak D call TRBD2 (6 bases). The CDR3 runs 13 residues. The ends were cut back, 5 bases at V and 5 bases at J, with 9 bases in the middle. The V gene's germline CDR1 is SGHVS and CDR2 FNYEAQ. The CDR3 DNA reads TGTGCCAGCAGCCCGGGAGTAACCGGGGAGCTGTTTTTT. It specifies CASSPGVTGELFF. Filled out from reference TRBV7-6 and TRBJ2-2, the complete variable domain reads GAGVSQSPRYKVTKRGQDVALRCDPISGHVSLYWYRQALGQGPEFLTYFNYEAQQDKSGLPNDRFSAERPEGSISTLTIQRTEQRDSAMYRCASSPGVTGELFFGEGSRLTVL.

V gene TRBV4-3 combines with J gene TRBJ1-4; D call uncertain. The CDR3 is 15 residues long. The V gene lost 0 bases and the J gene lost 7 bases, with 12 bases spanning the gap. Looked up from germline, CDR1 is LGHNA and CDR2 is YSLEER. CDR3 in amino acids: CASSQDRRLGEKLFF. As DNA, the CDR3 is TGCGCCAGCAGCCAAGATCGCCGGTTGGGTGAAAAACTGTTTTTT.

The V and J genes are TRBV21-1 and TRBJ1-2. TRBV21-1 is designated a pseudogene. This CDR3 has 15 amino acids. The CDR3 sequence is CASSMVPREYNGYTF. In nucleotides, the CDR3 is TGTGCCAGCAGCATGGTTCCTCGGGAGTACAATGGCTACACCTTC.